Shown below are 5 T cell receptor beta chains from a single sample sequenced in a study of regulatory T cells in long-lasting Graves disease. Library construction for TCR beta used iRepertoire HTBI primers and Arm-PCR of CDR3 regions. In TCRdb, the multiplex PCR reads were re-called with MiXCR into one record per CDR3 protein. In the table there are 510,000 or so distinct CDR3 sequences, around 11% of which are singletons. Time point meaning: newly diagnosed GD, antithyroid drugs for less than 3 months. Preparation of the TCR library used RNA extracted from PBMCs. The same specimen was also included in a second study, on T cells in Graves' hyperthyroidism and ophthalmopathy.

Sequencing was performed on peripheral blood mononuclear cells (PBMCs), taken at new diagnosis, from a patient treated with antithyroid drugs. All receptors come from a woman in her twenties or thirties with Graves disease.

This clonotype was observed at least ten times. The genes are TRBV6-1 and TRBJ2-3; tentatively, D is TRBD1 (6 bases). This CDR3 is built from 13 residues. Deletions cut 7 bases from V and 0 bases from J, with 8 bases between. Germline assignment: CDR1 MNHNS and CDR2 SASEGT. The CDR3 loop is CASMGASTDTQYF. CDR3 nucleotide sequence: TGTGCCAGCATGGGGGCTAGCACAGATACGCAGTATTTT.

This clonotype was observed at least ten times. The V call is TRBV27, the J call TRBJ1-1; TRBD1 is a possible D gene (6 bases). CDR3 length: 15 residues. The germline CDR1 and CDR2 sequences are MNHEY and SMNVEV (reference sequence). V lost 1 base and J 7 bases, leaving 16 bases between the germline ends. The CDR3: CASSLFTGTSGEAFF. DNA of the CDR3: TGTGCCAGCAGTTTATTCACCGGGACATCGGGTGAAGCTTTCTTT.

This clonotype was counted at least ten times. V gene TRBV7-9 combines with J gene TRBJ2-5, with TRBD2 identical over 11 bases. The CDR3 spans 15 residues. Germline V lookup: CDR1 SEHNR, CDR2 FQNEAQ (reference sequence). J lost 2 bases, V lost 5 bases, and 4 bases had no gene match. The CDR3 here is CASSKLAGEQETQYF. As DNA, the CDR3 is TGTGCCAGCAGCAAACTAGCGGGAGAGCAAGAGACCCAGTACTTC.

About this clonotype itself: A much larger clone is a single base away; this may be a read error. The chain uses TRBV5-1 and TRBJ2-1, with 13 bases aligning to TRBD2. CDR3 size: 16 residues. Germline V gene lookup returns CDR1 SGHRS and CDR2 YFSETQ. The V segment lost 3 bases and the J segment 7 bases; nucleotides outside the gene matches: 7. The CDR3 here is CASSWEGLAGVNEQFF. Here the CDR3 DNA reads TGCGCCAGCAGCTGGGAAGGACTAGCGGGAGTAAATGAGCAGTTCTTC. The full variable domain, with the rest looked up from reference TRBV5-1 and TRBJ2-1, is KAGVTQTPRYLIKTRGQQVTLSCSPISGHRSVSWYQQTPGQGLQFLFEYFSETQRNKGNFPGRFSGRQFSNSRSEMNVSTLELGDSALYLCASSWEGLAGVNEQFFGPGTRLTVL.

This clonotype was seen at least ten times. The CDR3 loop is CSASFDGRNYGYTF. The CDR3 bases are TGCAGTGCTAGTTTTGACGGCAGGAATTATGGCTACACCTTC. The V and J genes are TRBV20-1 and TRBJ1-2; D is uncertain. The CDR3 loop spans 14 amino acids. The germline CDR1 and CDR2 sequences are DFQATT and SNEGSKA (reference sequence). Trimming left V 3 bases short and J 5 bases short, with 16 bases between.